This T cell receptor beta chain was documented in a study of shared clonotypes between healthy human individuals. The data were produced by immunoSEQ multiplex PCR, yet TCRdb's version contains in-frame clones alone and is incomplete. This sample yields roughly 2.2 million clones, of which approximately 90% are seen a single time; 0.37% belongs to the top ten. The germline V gene encodes CDR1 SEHNR and CDR2 FQNEAQ (reference sequence). V was clipped by 5 bases and J by 1 base; unmatched bases: 10. This CDR3 contains 16 residues. The chain links TRBV7-9 to TRBJ2-5; 7 bases are a match to TRBD2. The source material was naive CD4+ T cells from PBMCs. Regarding subset: CD45RA+ positively selected. The clonotype originates from a man aged 18 to 29 in good health. Some clones in this sample may be carry-over from other donors' samples. This CDR3 is CASSPREVGVQETQYF. The CDR3 DNA sequence: TGTGCCAGCAGCCCCCGGGAGGTCGGGGTCCAAGAGACCCAGTACTTC.